A selection of T cell receptor beta chains follows, all from one sample in a study of cytomegalovirus exposure and HLA in healthy donors. Profiled with immunoSEQ multiplex PCR; TCRdb holds only in-frame clones, not every one. The top ten hold roughly 3% of the sample, which has about 110,000 clones, roughly 84% seen once. What was sequenced was PBMCs. The receptors originated from a woman younger than 30 in good health and CMV-seronegative. CDR3s include the opening cysteine and the closing phenylalanine or tryptophan.

TRBV2	TRBJ1-1	CASSSQGNTEAFF
TRBV6-5	TRBJ2-1	CASTSGGLGRNEQFF
TRBV5-1	TRBJ1-2	CASSSPGRDRPRGYTF
TRBV5-6	TRBJ2-7	CASSLWDNYEQYF
TRBV18	TRBJ2-7	CASSPRTGDEQYF
TRBV5-1	TRBJ2-3	CASSHESGVDTDTQYF
TRBV27	TRBJ1-6	CASSLDSYNSPLHF
TRBV6-4	TRBJ2-1	CASSAGGSYNEQFF
TRBV9	TRBJ2-3	CASSVVAGGTDTQYF
TRBV5-6	TRBJ1-2	CASSLEEENGYTF
TRBV14	TRBJ2-7	CASSQTGGESYEQYF
TRBV25-1	TRBJ2-7	CASSASGYEQYF
TRBV19	TRBJ2-3	CASSLAGGTDTQYF
TRBV18	TRBJ1-1	CASSRDGGQSTEAFF